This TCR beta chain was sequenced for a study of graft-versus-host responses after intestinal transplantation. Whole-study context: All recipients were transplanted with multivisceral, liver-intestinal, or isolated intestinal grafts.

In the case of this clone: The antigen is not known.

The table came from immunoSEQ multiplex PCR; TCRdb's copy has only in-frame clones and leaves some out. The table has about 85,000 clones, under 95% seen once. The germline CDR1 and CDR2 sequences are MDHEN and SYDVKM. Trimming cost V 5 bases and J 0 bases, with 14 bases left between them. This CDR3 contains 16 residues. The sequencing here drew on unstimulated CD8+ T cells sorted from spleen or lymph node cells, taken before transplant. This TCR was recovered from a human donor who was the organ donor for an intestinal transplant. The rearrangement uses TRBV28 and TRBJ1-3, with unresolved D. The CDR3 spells CASSPSDSSSGNTIYF. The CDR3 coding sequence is TGTGCCAGCAGTCCGTCGGACTCCAGCTCTGGAAACACCATATATTTT.